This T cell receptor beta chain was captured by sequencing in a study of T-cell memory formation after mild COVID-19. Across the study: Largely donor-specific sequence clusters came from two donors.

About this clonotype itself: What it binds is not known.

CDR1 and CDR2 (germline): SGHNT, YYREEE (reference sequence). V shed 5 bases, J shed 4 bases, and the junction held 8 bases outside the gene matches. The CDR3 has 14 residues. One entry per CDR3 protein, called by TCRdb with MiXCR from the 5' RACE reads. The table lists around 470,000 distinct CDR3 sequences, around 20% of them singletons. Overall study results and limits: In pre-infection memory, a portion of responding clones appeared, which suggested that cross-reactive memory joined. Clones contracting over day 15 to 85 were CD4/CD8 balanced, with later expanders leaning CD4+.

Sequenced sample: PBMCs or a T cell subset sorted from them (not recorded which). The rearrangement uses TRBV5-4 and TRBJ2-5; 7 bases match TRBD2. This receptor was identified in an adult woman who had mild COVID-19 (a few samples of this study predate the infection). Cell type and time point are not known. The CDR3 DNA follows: TGTGCCAGCAGTACGAAGCGGGGTAGAGAGACCCAGTACTTC. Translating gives CASSTKRGRETQYF.